The 31 T cell receptor beta chains presented below share a single source sample, sequenced in a study of T cell responses to AZD1222 COVID-19 vaccine (dated by TCRdb to the early 2020s). The sample's time point label, in plain terms: about 28 days (+/-7) after the second vaccine dose. The library was produced with the immunoSEQ multiplex PCR assay. This immuneACCESS table, as held by TCRdb, lists in-frame sequences with V and J called but not all clones. Of the missing ones, under half trace to an unresolved V gene in checked studies; the others have no known cause. The sample data list about 84,000 clones, and 86% of these were observed just once. The top ten constitute about 6% of the sample. The specimen comprised peripheral blood, sampled 28 days after the second AZD1222 dose. The origin of the receptors is an adult who received the AZD1222 COVID-19 vaccine.

This clone was observed a single time. The chain is built from TRBV7-2 and TRBJ1-5; 9 bases map to TRBD1. CDR3 length equals 16 residues. The V gene's germline CDR1 is SGHTA and CDR2 FQGNSA. Trimming took 2 bases from V and 4 from J; bases not matched to a gene: 6. The CDR3 DNA is TGTGCCAGCAGCTTATATACAGGGGGCCAAAATCAGCCCCAGCATTTT. It specifies CASSLYTGGQNQPQHF.

The chain is built from TRBV18 and TRBJ2-7, with 7 bases fitting TRBD1. Trimming removed 5 bases from V and 0 bases from J; junction bases left unmatched: 7. Germline V lookup: CDR1 KGHSH, CDR2 LQKENI. The CDR3 contains 15 residues. The CDR3 coding sequence is TGTGCCAGCTCATTATTAGGACAGGACTCCTACGAGCAGTACTTC. It yields the protein CASSLLGQDSYEQYF.

The rearrangement joins TRBV3-1 (or the pseudogene TRBV3-2) to TRBJ2-1, with 15 bases matching TRBD2. V shed 5 bases and J 8 bases; nucleotides not matched to a gene: 7. Per germline, CDR1 LGHDT and CDR2 YNNKEL (reference sequence). The CDR3 has 16 residues. CDR3 residues: CASSVGLAGGTDEQFF. The CDR3 bases are TGTGCCAGCAGCGTCGGACTAGCGGGGGGGACAGATGAGCAGTTCTTC.

This clone turned up a few times. V is TRBV10-2 and J is TRBJ2-5; 13 nucleotides agree with TRBD2. CDR3 size: 15 residues. V trimming: 3 bases; J trimming: 3 bases; junction bases outside the gene matches: 1. The germline CDR1 and CDR2 sequences are WSHSY and SAAADI. This chain's CDR3 is CASSEGTSGEETQYF. CDR3 nucleotide sequence: TGCGCCAGCAGTGAAGGGACTAGCGGGGAAGAGACCCAGTACTTC.

This chain links TRBV11-2 with TRBJ2-5; D possibly corresponds to TRBD2 (7 bases). Deletions cut 5 bases from V and 4 bases from J, with 20 bases between. Germline V lookup: CDR1 SGHAT, CDR2 FQNNGV. The CDR3 extends over 16 amino acids. The CDR3 DNA is TGTGCCAGCAGCCCGGGAGGTAGGGGAGGGGGAGAGACCCAGTACTTC. The encoded protein is CASSPGGRGGGETQYF.

The V call is TRBV6-5, the J call TRBJ1-6; D remains unclear. Trimming cost V 6 bases and J 7 bases, with 13 bases left between them. This CDR3 comprises 14 residues. Germline values: CDR1 MNHEY, CDR2 SVGAGI. Written as DNA, the CDR3 is TGTGCCAGCAGCGGCAGTCGGGCCAATTCACCCCTCCACTTT. This encodes CASSGSRANSPLHF.

The chain joins TRBV28 to TRBJ1-2, with D uncertain. CDR3 length: 12 residues. V lost 6 bases and J 3 bases, leaving 8 bases between the germline ends. The germline V gene has CDR1 MDHEN and CDR2 SYDVKM. DNA for the CDR3: TGTGCCAGCAGGGAAGCGGACTATGGCTACACCTTC. Amino acids: CASREADYGYTF.

V gene TRBV20-1 combines with J gene TRBJ2-7; D gene unclear. The germline gives CDR1 DFQATT, CDR2 SNEGSKA (reference sequence). V lost 1 base to trimming and J lost 7 bases, with 8 bases between them. This CDR3 contains 11 residues. The CDR3 loop reads CSARADGEQYF. The CDR3 DNA sequence: TGCAGTGCTAGAGCCGATGGAGAGCAGTACTTC.

J is TRBJ1-6 and V is TRBV27; no definite D call. From germline, CDR1 is MNHEY and CDR2 SMNVEV (reference sequence). CDR3 length: 12 amino acids. Trimming removed 4 bases from V and 7 bases from J, with 5 bases in between. The CDR3 here is CASSWANSPLHF. As DNA, the CDR3 is TGTGCCAGCAGTTGGGCCAATTCACCCCTCCACTTT.

The chain combines TRBV24-1 with TRBJ2-2; D is ambiguous. The CDR3 is 13 amino acids. CDR1 and CDR2 (germline): KGHDR, SFDVKD. Deletions cut 5 bases from V and 5 bases from J, with 8 bases between. DNA for the CDR3: TGTGCCACCAGTGTCTCCGGTACCGGGGAGCTGTTTTTT. This gives the protein CATSVSGTGELFF.

The V gene is TRBV3-1 (or the pseudogene TRBV3-2), the J gene TRBJ1-2, with 10 bases that match TRBD1. The germline gives CDR1 LGHDT, CDR2 YNNKEL (reference sequence). The ends lost 4 bases at V and 8 bases at J; junction bases unmatched: 7. The CDR3 is 14 amino acids. CDR3 coding DNA: TGTGCCAGCAGCCCCTACGGGACAGGGGAGGGCTACACCTTC. Its protein product is CASSPYGTGEGYTF.

This clone has only one observation. The genes are TRBV2 and TRBJ2-2, with no clear D. This CDR3 spans 14 amino acids. V lost 7 bases to trimming and J lost 3 bases, with 12 bases between them. Germline CDR1 and CDR2: SNHLY and FYNNEI. The CDR3 reads CASTLTRDTGELFF. The CDR3 nucleotides are TGTGCCAGCACCCTTACAAGGGACACCGGGGAGCTGTTTTTT.

The chain joins TRBV28 to TRBJ1-3, with no clear D. V gave up 2 bases and J gave up 6 bases, with 8 bases separating them. Germline V gives CDR1 MDHEN, CDR2 SYDVKM. The CDR3 totals 13 residues. In DNA form, the CDR3 reads TGTGCCAGCAGTTTAAGTGGGTCAAACACCATATATTTT. As protein: CASSLSGSNTIYF.

The chain joins TRBV7-2 to TRBJ1-5, with D perhaps TRBD1 (6 bases). V lost 6 bases, J lost 3 bases, and 12 bases lay in between. The CDR3 is made up of 14 amino acids. Germline V gene lookup returns CDR1 SGHTA and CDR2 FQGNSA. This CDR3 is CASRQGGANQPQHF. The CDR3 bases are TGTGCCAGCAGGCAAGGGGGTGCCAATCAGCCCCAGCATTTT.

V and J are TRBV6-5 and TRBJ2-7; 8 positions match TRBD2. V lost 7 bases, J lost 6 bases, and 2 bases stayed unmatched. The germline V gene has CDR1 MNHEY and CDR2 SVGAGI. The CDR3 spans 11 residues. As DNA, the CDR3 is TGTGCCAGCACCCGGGGGGGCGAGCAGTACTTC. It specifies CASTRGGEQYF.

This rearrangement joins TRBV5-1 to TRBJ2-5; 9 bases agree with TRBD2. V lost 0 bases to trimming and J lost 1 base; unmatched junction nucleotides: 4. This CDR3 region has 16 residues. Germline V gives CDR1 SGHRS, CDR2 YFSETQ. Here the CDR3 reads CASSLGGGALQETQYF. The DNA for the CDR3 is TGCGCCAGCAGCTTGGGCGGGGGGGCCCTCCAAGAGACCCAGTACTTC. The full variable domain, with the rest looked up from reference TRBV5-1 and TRBJ2-5, is KAGVTQTPRYLIKTRGQQVTLSCSPISGHRSVSWYQQTPGQGLQFLFEYFSETQRNKGNFPGRFSGRQFSNSRSEMNVSTLELGDSALYLCASSLGGGALQETQYFGPGTRLLVL.

Sample share makes this clone large. This chain links TRBV10-2 with TRBJ1-3; D not resolved. This CDR3 has 11 amino acids. The V end lost 7 bases, the J end lost 1 base, and 2 bases lay between the germline ends. Germline CDR1 reads WSHSY; CDR2 reads SAAADI. CDR3 region: CASNSGNTIYF. In nucleotides, the CDR3 is TGCGCCAGCAATTCTGGAAACACCATATATTTT.

This clone has just one count. J is TRBJ2-2 and V is TRBV19, with unresolved D. V lost 3 bases and J 2 bases, leaving 10 bases between the germline ends. Per the germline V gene, CDR1 is LNHDA and CDR2 is SQIVND (reference sequence). The CDR3 consists of 15 residues. The CDR3 loop is CASSIALRNTGELFF. The CDR3 DNA follows: TGTGCCAGTAGTATTGCGTTGCGAAACACCGGGGAGCTGTTTTTT. The entire variable domain, with the rest obtained from reference TRBV19 and TRBJ2-2, is as follows: DGGITQSPKYLFRKEGQNVTLSCEQNLNHDAMYWYRQDPGQGLRLIYYSQIVNDFQKGDIAEGYSVSREKKESFPLTVTSAQKNPTAFYLCASSIALRNTGELFFGEGSRLTVL.

J is TRBJ1-5 and V is TRBV27; TRBD1 matches 11 bases. This CDR3 is built from 15 residues. With V trimmed by 4 bases and J by 5 bases, 4 bases remained unmatched. Germline V lookup: CDR1 MNHEY, CDR2 SMNVEV (reference sequence). CDR3 loop: CASSSPGQGDQPQHF. CDR3 coding DNA: TGTGCCAGCAGTTCCCCGGGACAGGGGGATCAGCCCCAGCATTTT.

This chain connects TRBV13 to TRBJ2-7; weak D call: TRBD2 (5 bases). The germline gives CDR1 PRHDT, CDR2 FYEKMQ (reference sequence). The CDR3 is made up of 13 amino acids. Trimming took off 9 bases at V and 5 bases at J, with 17 bases between the two ends. CDR3 sequence: CASSDRAGNEQYF. CDR3 DNA: TGTGCCAGTAGCGATAGGGCCGGGAACGAGCAGTACTTC.

The chain links TRBV6-1 to TRBJ2-5, with 13 bases matching TRBD2. The CDR3 contains 16 residues. The germline V gene encodes CDR1 MNHNS and CDR2 SASEGT. V shed 4 bases and J 7 bases; nucleotides not matched to a gene: 9. CDR3 sequence: CASSAGLAGVAWTQYF. The CDR3, as DNA: TGTGCCAGCAGTGCCGGACTAGCGGGGGTGGCTTGGACCCAGTACTTC.

The chain links TRBV6-4 to TRBJ1-5; 8 bases are a match to TRBD1. This CDR3 comprises 15 residues. V shed 6 bases and J 5 bases; nucleotides not matched to a gene: 9. The V gene's germline CDR1 is MRHNA and CDR2 SNTAGT. The CDR3 DNA is TGTGCCAGCAGCGACAGGGGTGAGGGTGATCAGCCCCAGCATTTT. It encodes CASSDRGEGDQPQHF.

The rearrangement uses TRBV5-3 and TRBJ2-3; D possibly corresponds to TRBD2 (5 bases). TRBV5-3 belongs to the ORF category, with a function that is uncertain. Trimming took 4 bases from V and 1 from J, leaving 16 bases between them. The CDR3 length is 16 residues. The chain's CDR3 is CARSLLRGTRTDTQYF. The CDR3 DNA reads as TGTGCCAGAAGCCTCCTTCGGGGAACACGCACAGATACGCAGTATTTT.

The chain has TRBV25-1 and TRBJ1-2; TRBD1 is a possible D gene (6 bases). The CDR3 length is 13 residues. Germline CDR1 is MGHDK and CDR2 is SYGVNS. Between the trimmed V and J ends, which lost 3 bases and 4 bases, there was a span of 9 bases. CDR3 loop: CASSDGGVYGYTF. CDR3 nucleotides: TGTGCCAGCAGTGACGGGGGCGTCTATGGCTACACCTTC.

This chain connects TRBV6-6 to TRBJ2-1; 7 bases fit TRBD1. The germline V gene has CDR1 MNHNY and CDR2 SVGAGI (reference sequence). V lost 6 bases and J lost 0; bases outside the gene matches: 5. This CDR3 comprises 15 residues. CDR3 loop: CASRQTGLSYNEQFF. CDR3 coding DNA: TGTGCCAGCAGACAGACAGGGCTCTCCTACAATGAGCAGTTCTTC.

The chain combines TRBV2 with TRBJ2-2; a weak D match, TRBD2 (5 bases). Per germline, CDR1 SNHLY and CDR2 FYNNEI. CDR3 size: 14 residues. Trimming took off 6 bases at V and 1 base at J, with 9 bases between the two ends. Written as DNA, the CDR3 is TGTGCCAGCAGCCACGAGGGGAACACCGGGGAGCTGTTTTTT. Translation gives CASSHEGNTGELFF.

This sequence joins TRBV7-2 and TRBJ2-7; no clear D. Germline CDR1 is SGHTA and CDR2 is FQGNSA. Between the trimmed V and J ends, which lost 1 base and 0 bases, there was a span of 10 bases. CDR3 length: 15 residues. The CDR3 DNA sequence: TGTGCCAGCAGCTTAGGGAACCCGAGCTCCTACGAGCAGTACTTC. This codes for CASSLGNPSSYEQYF.

V usage is TRBV7-3 and J usage is TRBJ2-3; maybe TRBD2 (5 bases). The V end was cut by 5 bases, the J end by 4 bases, with 16 bases between. Germline V gives CDR1 SGHTA, CDR2 FQGTGA. This CDR3 has 15 residues. Here the CDR3 reads CASSPSHSRPDTQYF. The CDR3 DNA reads as TGTGCCAGCAGCCCTAGCCACTCTAGACCAGATACGCAGTATTTT.

The chain is built from TRBV7-9 and TRBJ2-1, with 9 nucleotides matching TRBD2. The CDR3 covers 14 residues. Germline trimming cut 10 bases from V and 6 bases from J; bases unmatched to any gene: 10. In germline, CDR1 is SEHNR, CDR2 FQNEAQ (reference sequence). The CDR3 reads CANDRASGTNEQFF. The CDR3 DNA reads TGTGCCAACGATAGGGCTAGCGGGACCAATGAGCAGTTCTTC.

A single count supports this clone. The chain carries TRBV19 and TRBJ2-7, with D perhaps TRBD2 (5 bases). V lost 3 bases, J lost 2 bases, and 14 bases lay in between. CDR1 is LNHDA and CDR2 is SQIVND in the germline V gene (reference sequence). There are 15 residues in the CDR3. CDR3 nucleotide sequence: TGTGCCAGTAGTATTTTGAGGACTGCCACCTACGAGCAGTACTTC. It encodes CASSILRTATYEQYF.

A remark on this clone: At one end, the junction sequence differs from germline, possibly due to a read error. This chain uses TRBV7-8 with TRBJ2-7; 7 positions match TRBD2. CDR1 and CDR2 from the germline V gene are SGHVS and FQNEAQ. The CDR3 spans 15 residues. As DNA, the CDR3 is TGTGCCAGCAGCTTAGGGTGGGAGGGCGCCTACGAGCAGTATTTC. This codes for CASSLGWEGAYEQYF.